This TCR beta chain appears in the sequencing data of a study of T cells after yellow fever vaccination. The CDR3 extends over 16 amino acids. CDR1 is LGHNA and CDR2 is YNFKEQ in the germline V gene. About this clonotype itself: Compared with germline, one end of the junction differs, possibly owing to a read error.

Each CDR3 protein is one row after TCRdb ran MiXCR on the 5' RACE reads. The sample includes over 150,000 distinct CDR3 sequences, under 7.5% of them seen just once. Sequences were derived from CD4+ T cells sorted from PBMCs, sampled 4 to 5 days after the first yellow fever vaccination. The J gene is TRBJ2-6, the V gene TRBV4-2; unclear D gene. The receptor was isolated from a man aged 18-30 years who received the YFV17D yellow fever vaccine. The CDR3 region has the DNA TGTGCCTGCAGCCGAGAACTTGTGTCTGGGGCCAACGTCCTGACTTTC. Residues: CACSRELVSGANVLTF.